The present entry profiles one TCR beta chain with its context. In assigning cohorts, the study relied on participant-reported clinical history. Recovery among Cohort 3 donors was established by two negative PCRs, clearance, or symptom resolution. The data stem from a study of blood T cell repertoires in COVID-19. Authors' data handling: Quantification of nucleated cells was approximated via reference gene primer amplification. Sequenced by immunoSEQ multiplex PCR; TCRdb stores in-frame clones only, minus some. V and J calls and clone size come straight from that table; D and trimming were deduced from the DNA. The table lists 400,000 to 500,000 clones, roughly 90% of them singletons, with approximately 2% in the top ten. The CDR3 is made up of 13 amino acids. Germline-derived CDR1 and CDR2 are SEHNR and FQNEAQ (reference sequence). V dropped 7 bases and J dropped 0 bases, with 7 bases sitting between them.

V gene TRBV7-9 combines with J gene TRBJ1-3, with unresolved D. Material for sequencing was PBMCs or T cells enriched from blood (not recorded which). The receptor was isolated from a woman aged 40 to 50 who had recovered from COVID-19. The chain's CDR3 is CASKPSSGNTIYF. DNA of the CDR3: TGTGCCAGCAAACCCAGCTCTGGAAACACCATATATTTT.